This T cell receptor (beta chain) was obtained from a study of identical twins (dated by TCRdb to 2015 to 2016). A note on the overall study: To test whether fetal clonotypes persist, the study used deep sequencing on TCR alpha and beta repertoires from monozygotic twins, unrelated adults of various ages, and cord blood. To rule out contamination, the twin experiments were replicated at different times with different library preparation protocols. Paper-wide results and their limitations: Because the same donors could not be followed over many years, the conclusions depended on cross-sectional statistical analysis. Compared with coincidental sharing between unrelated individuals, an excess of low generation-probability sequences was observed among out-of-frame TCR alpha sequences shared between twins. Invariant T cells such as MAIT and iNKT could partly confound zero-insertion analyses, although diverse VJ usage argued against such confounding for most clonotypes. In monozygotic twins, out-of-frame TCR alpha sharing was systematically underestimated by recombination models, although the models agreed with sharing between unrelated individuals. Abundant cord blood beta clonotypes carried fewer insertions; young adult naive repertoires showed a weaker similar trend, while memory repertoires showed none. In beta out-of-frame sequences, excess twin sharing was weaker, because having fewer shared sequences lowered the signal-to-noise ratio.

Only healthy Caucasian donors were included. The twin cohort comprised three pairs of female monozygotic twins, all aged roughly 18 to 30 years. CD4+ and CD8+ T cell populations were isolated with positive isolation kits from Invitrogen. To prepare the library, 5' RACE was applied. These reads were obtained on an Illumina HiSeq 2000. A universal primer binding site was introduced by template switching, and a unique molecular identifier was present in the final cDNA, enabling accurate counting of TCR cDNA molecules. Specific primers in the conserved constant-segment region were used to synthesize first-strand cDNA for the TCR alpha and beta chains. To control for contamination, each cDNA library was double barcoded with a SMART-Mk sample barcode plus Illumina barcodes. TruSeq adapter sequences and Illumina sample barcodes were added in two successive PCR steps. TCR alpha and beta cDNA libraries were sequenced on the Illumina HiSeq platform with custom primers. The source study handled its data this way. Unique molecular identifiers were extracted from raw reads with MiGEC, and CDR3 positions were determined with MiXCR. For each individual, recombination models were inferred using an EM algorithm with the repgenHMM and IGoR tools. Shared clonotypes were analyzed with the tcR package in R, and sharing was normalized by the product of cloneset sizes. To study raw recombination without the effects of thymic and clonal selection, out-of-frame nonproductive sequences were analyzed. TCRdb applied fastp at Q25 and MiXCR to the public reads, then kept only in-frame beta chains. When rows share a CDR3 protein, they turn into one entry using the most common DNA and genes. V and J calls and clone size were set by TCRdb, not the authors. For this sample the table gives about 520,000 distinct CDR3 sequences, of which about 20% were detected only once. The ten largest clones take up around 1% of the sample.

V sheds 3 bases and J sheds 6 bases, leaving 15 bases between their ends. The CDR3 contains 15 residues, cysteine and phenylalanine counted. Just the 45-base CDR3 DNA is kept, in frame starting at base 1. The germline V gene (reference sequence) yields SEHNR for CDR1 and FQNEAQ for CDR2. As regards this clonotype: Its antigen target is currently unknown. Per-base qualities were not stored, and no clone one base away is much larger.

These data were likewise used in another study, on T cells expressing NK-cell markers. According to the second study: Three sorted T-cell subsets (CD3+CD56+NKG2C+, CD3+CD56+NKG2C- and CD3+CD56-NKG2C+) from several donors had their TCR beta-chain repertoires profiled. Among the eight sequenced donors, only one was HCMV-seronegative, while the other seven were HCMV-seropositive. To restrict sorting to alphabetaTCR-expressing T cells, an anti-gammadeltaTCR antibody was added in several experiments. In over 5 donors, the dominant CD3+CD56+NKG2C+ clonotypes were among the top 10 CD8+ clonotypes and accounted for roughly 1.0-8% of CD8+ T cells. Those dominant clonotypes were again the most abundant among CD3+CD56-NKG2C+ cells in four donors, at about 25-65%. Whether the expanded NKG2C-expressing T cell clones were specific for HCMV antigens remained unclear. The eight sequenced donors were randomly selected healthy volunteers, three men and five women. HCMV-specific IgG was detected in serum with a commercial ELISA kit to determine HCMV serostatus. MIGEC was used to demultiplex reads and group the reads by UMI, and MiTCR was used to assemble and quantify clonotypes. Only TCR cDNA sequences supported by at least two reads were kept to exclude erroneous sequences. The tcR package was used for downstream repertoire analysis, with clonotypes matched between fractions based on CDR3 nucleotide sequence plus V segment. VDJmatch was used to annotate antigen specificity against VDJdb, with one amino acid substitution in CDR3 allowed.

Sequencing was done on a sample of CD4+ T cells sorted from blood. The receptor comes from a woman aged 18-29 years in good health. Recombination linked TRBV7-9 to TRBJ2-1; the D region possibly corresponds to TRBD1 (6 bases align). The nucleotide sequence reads TGTGCCAGCAGCTTCGTAATGACAGGTTCCAATGAGCAGTTCTTC. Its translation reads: CASSFVMTGSNEQFF.